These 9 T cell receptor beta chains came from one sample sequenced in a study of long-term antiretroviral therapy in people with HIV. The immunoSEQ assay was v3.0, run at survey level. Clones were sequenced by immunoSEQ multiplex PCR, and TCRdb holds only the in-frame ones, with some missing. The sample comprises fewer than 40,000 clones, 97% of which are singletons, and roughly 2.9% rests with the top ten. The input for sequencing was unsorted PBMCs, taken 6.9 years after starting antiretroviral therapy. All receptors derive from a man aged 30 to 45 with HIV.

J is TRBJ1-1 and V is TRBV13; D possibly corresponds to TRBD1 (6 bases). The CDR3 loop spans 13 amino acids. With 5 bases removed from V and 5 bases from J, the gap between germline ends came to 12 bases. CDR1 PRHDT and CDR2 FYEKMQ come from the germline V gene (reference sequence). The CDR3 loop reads CASSPGQPTEAFF. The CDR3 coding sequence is TGTGCCAGCAGCCCCGGACAGCCGACTGAAGCTTTCTTT.

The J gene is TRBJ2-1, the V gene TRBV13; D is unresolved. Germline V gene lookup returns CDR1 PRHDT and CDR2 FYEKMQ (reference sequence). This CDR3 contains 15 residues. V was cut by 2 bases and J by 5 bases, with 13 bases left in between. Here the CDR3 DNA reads TGTGCCAGCAGCTTAAGGTGGGGTAAAGACAATGAGCAGTTCTTC. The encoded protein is CASSLRWGKDNEQFF.

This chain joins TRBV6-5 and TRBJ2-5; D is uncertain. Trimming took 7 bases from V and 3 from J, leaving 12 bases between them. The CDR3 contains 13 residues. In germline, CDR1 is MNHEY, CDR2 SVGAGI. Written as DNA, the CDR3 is TGTGCCAGCACCCCTGGTCCTAAAGAGACCCAGTACTTC. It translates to CASTPGPKETQYF.

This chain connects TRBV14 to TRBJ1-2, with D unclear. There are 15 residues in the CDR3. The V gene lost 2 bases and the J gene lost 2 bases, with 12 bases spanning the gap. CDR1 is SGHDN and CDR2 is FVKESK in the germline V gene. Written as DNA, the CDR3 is TGTGCCAGCAGCCAACCCTCCGTGACAAACTATGGCTACACCTTC. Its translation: CASSQPSVTNYGYTF.

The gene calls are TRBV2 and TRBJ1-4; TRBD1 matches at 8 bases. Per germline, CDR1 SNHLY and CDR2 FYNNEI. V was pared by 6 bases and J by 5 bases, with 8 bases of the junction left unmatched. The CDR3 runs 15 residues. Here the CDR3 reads CASRELGQANEKLFF. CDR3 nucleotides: TGTGCCAGCAGGGAACTGGGACAGGCAAATGAAAAACTGTTTTTT. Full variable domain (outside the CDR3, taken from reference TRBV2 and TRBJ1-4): EPEVTQTPSHQVTQMGQEVILRCVPISNHLYFYWYRQILGQKVEFLVSFYNNEISEKSEIFDDQFSVERPDGSNFTLKIRSTKLEDSAMYFCASRELGQANEKLFFGSGTQLSVL.

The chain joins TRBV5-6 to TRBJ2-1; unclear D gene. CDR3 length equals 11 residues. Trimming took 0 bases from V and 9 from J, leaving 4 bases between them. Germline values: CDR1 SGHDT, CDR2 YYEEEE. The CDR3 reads CASSLGAEQFF. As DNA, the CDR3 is TGTGCCAGCAGCTTGGGTGCTGAGCAGTTCTTC. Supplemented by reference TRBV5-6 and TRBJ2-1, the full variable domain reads DAGVTQSPTHLIKTRGQQVTLRCSPKSGHDTVSWYQQALGQGPQFIFQYYEEEERQRGNFPDRFSGHQFPNYSSELNVNALLLGDSALYLCASSLGAEQFFGPGTRLTVL.

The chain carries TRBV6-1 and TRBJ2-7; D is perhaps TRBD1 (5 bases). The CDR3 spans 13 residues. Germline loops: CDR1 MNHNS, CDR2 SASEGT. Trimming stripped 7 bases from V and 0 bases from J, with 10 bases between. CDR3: CASMTVNSYEQYF. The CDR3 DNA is TGTGCCAGCATGACAGTGAACTCCTACGAGCAGTACTTC.

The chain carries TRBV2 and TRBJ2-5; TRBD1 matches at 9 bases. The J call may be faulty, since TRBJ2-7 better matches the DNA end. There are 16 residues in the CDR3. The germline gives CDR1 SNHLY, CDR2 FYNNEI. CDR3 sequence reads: CASSESGRGQGNEQYF. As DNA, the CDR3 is TGTGCCAGCAGTGAGTCGGGTCGCGGACAGGGGAACGAGCAGTACTTC.

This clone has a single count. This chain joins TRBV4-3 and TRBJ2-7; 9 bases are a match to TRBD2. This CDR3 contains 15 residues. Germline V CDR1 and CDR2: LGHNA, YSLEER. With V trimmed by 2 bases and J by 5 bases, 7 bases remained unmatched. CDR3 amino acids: CASSQRPGLADEQYF. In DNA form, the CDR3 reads TGCGCCAGCAGCCAACGTCCGGGACTAGCTGACGAGCAGTACTTC.